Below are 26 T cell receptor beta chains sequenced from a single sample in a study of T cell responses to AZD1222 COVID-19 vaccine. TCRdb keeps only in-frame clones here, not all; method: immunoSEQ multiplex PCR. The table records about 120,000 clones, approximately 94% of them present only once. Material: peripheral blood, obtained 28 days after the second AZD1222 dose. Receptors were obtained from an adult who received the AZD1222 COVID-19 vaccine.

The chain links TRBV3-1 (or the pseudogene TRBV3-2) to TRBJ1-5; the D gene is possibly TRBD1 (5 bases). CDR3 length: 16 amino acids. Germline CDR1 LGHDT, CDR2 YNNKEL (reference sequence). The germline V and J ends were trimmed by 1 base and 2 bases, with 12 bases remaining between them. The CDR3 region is CASSQGIGGRNQPQHF. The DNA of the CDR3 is TGTGCCAGCAGCCAAGGGATCGGGGGACGCAATCAGCCCCAGCATTTT.

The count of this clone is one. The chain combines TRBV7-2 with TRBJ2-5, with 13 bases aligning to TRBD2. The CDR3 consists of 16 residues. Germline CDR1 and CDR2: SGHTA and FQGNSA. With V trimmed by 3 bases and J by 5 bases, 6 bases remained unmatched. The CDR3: CASSLGLAGLGETQYF. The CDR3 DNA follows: TGTGCCAGCAGCTTGGGACTAGCGGGGCTTGGGGAGACCCAGTACTTC.

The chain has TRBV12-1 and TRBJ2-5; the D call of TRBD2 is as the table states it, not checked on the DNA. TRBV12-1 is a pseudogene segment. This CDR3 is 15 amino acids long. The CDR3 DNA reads TGTGCCAGCAGCTTAGGACTAGCGGATTCGGAGACCCAGTACTTC. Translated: CASSLGLADSETQYF.

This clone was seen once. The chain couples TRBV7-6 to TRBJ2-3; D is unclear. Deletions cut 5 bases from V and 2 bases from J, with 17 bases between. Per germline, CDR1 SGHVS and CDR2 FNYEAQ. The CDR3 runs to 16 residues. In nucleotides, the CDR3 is TGTGCCAGCAGCCCCCGGACCTCTTTGCCCACAGATACGCAGTATTTT. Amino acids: CASSPRTSLPTDTQYF.

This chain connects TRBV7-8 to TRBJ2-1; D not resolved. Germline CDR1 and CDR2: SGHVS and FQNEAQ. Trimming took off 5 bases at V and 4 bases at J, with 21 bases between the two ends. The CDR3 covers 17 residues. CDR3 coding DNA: TGTGCCAGCAGCCCGGCATTTAGCACCGACCTTTACAATGAGCAGTTCTTC. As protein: CASSPAFSTDLYNEQFF.

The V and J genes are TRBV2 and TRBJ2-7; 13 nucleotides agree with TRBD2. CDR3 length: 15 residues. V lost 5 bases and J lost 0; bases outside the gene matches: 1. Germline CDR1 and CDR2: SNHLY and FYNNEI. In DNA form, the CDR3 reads TGTGCCAGCAGTCGACTAGCGGGAGGCTCCTACGAGCAGTACTTC. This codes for CASSRLAGGSYEQYF.

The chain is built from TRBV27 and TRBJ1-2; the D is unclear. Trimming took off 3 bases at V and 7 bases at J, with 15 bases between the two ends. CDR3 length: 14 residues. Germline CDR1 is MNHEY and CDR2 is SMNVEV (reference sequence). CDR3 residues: CASSFGPLSGGYTF. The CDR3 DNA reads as TGTGCCAGCAGTTTCGGCCCTCTGAGCGGTGGCTACACCTTC.

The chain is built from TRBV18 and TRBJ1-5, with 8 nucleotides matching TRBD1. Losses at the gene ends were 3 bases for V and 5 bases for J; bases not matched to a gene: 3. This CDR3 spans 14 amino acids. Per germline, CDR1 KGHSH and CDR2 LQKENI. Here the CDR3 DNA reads TGTGCCAGCTCACCGGCAGGGGGCGATCAGCCCCAGCATTTT. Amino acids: CASSPAGGDQPQHF.

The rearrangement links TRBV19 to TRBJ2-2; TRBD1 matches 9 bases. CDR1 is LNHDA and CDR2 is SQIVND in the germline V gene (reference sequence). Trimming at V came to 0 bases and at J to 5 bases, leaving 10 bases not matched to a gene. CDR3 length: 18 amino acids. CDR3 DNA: TGTGCCAGTAGTATAGATGCGAGAGGACAGGGGAGTACCGGGGAGCTGTTTTTT. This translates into CASSIDARGQGSTGELFF. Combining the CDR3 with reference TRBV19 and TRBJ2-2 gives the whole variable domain DGGITQSPKYLFRKEGQNVTLSCEQNLNHDAMYWYRQDPGQGLRLIYYSQIVNDFQKGDIAEGYSVSREKKESFPLTVTSAQKNPTAFYLCASSIDARGQGSTGELFFGEGSRLTVL.

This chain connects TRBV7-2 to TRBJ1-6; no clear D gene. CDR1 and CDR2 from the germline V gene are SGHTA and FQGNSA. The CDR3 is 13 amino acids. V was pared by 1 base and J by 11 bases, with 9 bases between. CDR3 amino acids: CASSLVGVPPLHF. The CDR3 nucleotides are TGTGCCAGCAGCTTAGTCGGGGTACCACCCCTCCACTTT.

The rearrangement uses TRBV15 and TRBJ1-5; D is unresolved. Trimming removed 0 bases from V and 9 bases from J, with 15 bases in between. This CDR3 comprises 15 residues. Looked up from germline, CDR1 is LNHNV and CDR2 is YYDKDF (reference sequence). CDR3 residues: CATSRDSDVGWPQHF. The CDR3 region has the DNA TGTGCCACCAGCAGAGATTCGGACGTCGGCTGGCCCCAGCATTTT.

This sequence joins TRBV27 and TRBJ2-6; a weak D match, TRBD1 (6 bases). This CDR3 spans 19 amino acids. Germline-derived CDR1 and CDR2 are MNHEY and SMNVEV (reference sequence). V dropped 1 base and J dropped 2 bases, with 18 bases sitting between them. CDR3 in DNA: TGTGCCAGCAGTTTATTGGTGCCCAGGGGTGTTACTGGGGCCAACGTCCTGACTTTC. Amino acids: CASSLLVPRGVTGANVLTF.

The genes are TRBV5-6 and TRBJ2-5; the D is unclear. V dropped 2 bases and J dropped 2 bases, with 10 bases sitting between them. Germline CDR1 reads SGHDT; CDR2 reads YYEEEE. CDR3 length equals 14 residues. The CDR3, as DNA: TGTGCCAGCAGCTTTCCACGAGTTCAAGAGACCCAGTACTTC. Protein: CASSFPRVQETQYF. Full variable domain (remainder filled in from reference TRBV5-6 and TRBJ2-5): DAGVTQSPTHLIKTRGQQVTLRCSPKSGHDTVSWYQQALGQGPQFIFQYYEEEERQRGNFPDRFSGHQFPNYSSELNVNALLLGDSALYLCASSFPRVQETQYFGPGTRLLVL.

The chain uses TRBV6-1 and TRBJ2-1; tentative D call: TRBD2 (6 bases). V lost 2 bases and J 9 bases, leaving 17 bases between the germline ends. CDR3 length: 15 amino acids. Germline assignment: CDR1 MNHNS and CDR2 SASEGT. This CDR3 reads CASSERGLGRSEQFF. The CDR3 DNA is TGTGCCAGCAGTGAACGGGGACTGGGAAGGAGTGAGCAGTTCTTC.

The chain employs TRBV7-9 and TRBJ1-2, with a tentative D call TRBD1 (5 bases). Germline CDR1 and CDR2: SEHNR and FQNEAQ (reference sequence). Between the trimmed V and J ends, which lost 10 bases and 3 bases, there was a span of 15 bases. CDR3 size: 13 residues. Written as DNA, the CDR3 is TGTGCCACCGGGTGGGGGGAGTACTATGGCTACACCTTC. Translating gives CATGWGEYYGYTF.

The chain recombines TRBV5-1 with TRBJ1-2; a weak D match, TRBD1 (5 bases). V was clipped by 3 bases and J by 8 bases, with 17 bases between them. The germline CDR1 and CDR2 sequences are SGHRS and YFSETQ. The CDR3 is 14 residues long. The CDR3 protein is CASSSNWGSGGYTF. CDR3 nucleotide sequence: TGCGCCAGCAGCTCCAACTGGGGCTCAGGAGGCTACACCTTC.

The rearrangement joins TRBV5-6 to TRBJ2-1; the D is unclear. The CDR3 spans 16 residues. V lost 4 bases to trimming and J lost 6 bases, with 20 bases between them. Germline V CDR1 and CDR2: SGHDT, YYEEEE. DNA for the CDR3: TGTGCCAGCAGCCGTCTCGAGACAAGGGTTGTCAATGAGCAGTTCTTC. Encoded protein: CASSRLETRVVNEQFF.

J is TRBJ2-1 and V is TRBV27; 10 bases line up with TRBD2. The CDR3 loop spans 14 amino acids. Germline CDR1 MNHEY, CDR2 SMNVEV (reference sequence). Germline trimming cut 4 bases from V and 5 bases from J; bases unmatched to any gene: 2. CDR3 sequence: CASSSLAGNNEQFF. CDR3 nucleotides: TGTGCCAGCAGTTCACTAGCGGGGAACAATGAGCAGTTCTTC.

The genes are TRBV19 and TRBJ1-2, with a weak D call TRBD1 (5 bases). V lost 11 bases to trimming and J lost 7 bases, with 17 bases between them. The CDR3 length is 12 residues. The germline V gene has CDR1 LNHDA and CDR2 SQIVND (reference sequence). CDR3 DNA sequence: TGTGCCGTCTTAGGGACGTTCGCTGGCTACACCTTC. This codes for CAVLGTFAGYTF.

Here the CDR3 reads CASKPTGGAFYEQYF. The DNA for the CDR3 is TGTGCCAGCAAACCGACAGGGGGCGCCTTCTACGAGCAGTACTTC. The chain has TRBV2 and TRBJ2-7; 10 bases line up with TRBD1. From germline, CDR1 is SNHLY and CDR2 FYNNEI. The CDR3 covers 15 residues. V lost 7 bases, J lost 3 bases, and 9 bases stayed unmatched.

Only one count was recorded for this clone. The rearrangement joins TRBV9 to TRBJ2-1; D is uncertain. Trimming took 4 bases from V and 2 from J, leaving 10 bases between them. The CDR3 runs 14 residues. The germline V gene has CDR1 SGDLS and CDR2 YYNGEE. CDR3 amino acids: CASSHASPYNEQFF. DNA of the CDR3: TGTGCCAGCAGCCACGCTTCGCCCTACAATGAGCAGTTCTTC. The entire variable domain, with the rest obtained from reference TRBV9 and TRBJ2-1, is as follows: DSGVTQTPKHLITATGQRVTLRCSPRSGDLSVYWYQQSLDQGLQFLIQYYNGEERAKGNILERFSAQQFPDLHSELNLSSLELGDSALYFCASSHASPYNEQFFGPGTRLTVL.

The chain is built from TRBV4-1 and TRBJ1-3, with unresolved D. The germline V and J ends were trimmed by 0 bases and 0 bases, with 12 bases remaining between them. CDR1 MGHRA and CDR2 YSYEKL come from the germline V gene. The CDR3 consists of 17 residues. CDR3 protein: CASSQDEAQSSGNTIYF. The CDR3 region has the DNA TGCGCCAGCAGCCAAGACGAAGCACAGAGCTCTGGAAACACCATATATTTT.

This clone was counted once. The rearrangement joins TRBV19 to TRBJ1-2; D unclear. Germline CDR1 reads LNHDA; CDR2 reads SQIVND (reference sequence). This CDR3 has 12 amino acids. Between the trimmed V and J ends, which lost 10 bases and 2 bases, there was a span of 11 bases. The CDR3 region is CAISTRNYGYTF. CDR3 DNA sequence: TGTGCCATTTCGACACGGAACTATGGCTACACCTTC.

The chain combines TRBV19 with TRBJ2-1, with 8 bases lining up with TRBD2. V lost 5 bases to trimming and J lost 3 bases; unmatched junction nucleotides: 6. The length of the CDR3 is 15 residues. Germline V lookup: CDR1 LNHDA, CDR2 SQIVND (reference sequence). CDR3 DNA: TGTGCCAGTAGTCCCGGGACTAGAGTCTACAATGAGCAGTTCTTC. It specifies CASSPGTRVYNEQFF.

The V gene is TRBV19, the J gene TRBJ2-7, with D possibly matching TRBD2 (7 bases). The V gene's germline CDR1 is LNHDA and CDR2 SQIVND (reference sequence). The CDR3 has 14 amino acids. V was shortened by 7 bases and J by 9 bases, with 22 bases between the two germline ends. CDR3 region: CASIVGQRGRGQYF. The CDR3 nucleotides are TGTGCCAGTATCGTCGGACAGCGGGGAAGAGGGCAGTACTTC.

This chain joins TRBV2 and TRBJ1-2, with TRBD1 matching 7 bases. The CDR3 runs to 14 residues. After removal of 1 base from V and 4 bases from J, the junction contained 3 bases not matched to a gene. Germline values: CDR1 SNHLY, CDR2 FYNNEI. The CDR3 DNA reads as TGTGCCAGCAGTGAAGGTCCAGGGGGCTATGGCTACACCTTC. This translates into CASSEGPGGYGYTF.